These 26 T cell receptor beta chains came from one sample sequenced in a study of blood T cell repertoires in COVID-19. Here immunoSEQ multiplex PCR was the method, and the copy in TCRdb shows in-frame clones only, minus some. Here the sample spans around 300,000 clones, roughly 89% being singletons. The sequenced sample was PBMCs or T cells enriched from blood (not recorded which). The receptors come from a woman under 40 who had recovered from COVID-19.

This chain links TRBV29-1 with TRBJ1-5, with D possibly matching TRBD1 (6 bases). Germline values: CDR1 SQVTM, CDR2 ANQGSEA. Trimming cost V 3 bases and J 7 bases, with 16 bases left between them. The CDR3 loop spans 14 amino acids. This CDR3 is CSVDYRVRRQPQHF. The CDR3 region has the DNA TGCAGCGTTGATTACAGGGTAAGGCGGCAGCCCCAGCATTTT.

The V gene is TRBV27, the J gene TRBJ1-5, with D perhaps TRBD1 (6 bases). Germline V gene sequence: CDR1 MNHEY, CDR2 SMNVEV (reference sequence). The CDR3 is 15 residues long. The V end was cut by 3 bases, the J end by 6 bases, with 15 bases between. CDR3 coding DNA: TGTGCCAGCAGTTTGAGGCAGGGGATGGGTCAGCCCCAGCATTTT. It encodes CASSLRQGMGQPQHF.

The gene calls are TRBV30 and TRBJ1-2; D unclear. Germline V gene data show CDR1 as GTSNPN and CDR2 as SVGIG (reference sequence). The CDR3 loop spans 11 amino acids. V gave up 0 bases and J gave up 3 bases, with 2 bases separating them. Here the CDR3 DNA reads TGTGCCTGGAGTGTCTACTATGGCTACACCTTC. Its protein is CAWSVYYGYTF.

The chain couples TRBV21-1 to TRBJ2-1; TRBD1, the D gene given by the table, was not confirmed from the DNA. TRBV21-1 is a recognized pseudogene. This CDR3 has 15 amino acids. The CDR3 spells CASSNTGQGGHEQFF. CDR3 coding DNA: TGTGCCAGCAGCAATACTGGACAGGGAGGTCATGAGCAGTTCTTC.

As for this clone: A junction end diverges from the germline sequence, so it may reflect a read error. The CDR3 region is CASSQVVEGWNF. Written as DNA, the CDR3 is TGCGCCAGCAGCCAAGTGGTGGAGGGGTGGAACTTC. The chain employs TRBV4-3 and TRBJ2-7; maybe TRBD2 (6 bases). Germline CDR1 LGHNA, CDR2 YSLEER. CDR3 length: 12 residues.

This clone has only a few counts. The CDR3 loop is CASSFGTSGTEQYF. The DNA of the CDR3 is TGTGCCAGCAGTTTTGGGACTAGCGGGACCGAGCAGTACTTC. The chain couples TRBV7-9 to TRBJ2-7, with 13 bases that match TRBD2. J lost 6 bases, V lost 6 bases, and 5 bases had no gene match. The CDR3 loop spans 14 amino acids. Germline values: CDR1 SEHNR, CDR2 FQNEAQ (reference sequence).

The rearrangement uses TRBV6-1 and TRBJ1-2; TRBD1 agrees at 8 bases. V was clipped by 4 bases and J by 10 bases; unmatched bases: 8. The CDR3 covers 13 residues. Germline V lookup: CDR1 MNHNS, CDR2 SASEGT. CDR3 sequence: CASSGDRFRAYTF. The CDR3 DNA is TGTGCCAGCAGTGGGGACAGGTTTCGTGCCTACACCTTC.

The DNA for the CDR3 is TGTGCCAGCTCGACGGGACAGCCCCGAGCTAACTATGGCTACACCTTC. Translating gives CASSTGQPRANYGYTF. The rearrangement uses TRBV18 and TRBJ1-2; 7 nucleotides line up with TRBD1. V lost 6 bases and J lost 0; bases outside the gene matches: 10. The CDR3 totals 16 residues. Germline assignment: CDR1 KGHSH and CDR2 LQKENI.

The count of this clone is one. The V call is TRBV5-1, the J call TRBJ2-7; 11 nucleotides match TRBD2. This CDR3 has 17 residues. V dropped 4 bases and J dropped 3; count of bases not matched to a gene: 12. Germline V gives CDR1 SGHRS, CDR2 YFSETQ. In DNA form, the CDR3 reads TGCGCCAGCAGCACGGCCCCGGGACTAGCGGTGAGCTACGAGCAGTACTTC. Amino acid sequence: CASSTAPGLAVSYEQYF.

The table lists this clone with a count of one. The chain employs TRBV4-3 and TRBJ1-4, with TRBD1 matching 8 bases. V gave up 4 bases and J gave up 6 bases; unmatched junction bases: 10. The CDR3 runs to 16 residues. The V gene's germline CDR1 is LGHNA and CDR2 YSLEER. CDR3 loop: CASSRDPGQAYEKLFF. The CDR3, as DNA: TGCGCCAGCAGCCGGGATCCGGGACAGGCTTATGAAAAACTGTTTTTT.

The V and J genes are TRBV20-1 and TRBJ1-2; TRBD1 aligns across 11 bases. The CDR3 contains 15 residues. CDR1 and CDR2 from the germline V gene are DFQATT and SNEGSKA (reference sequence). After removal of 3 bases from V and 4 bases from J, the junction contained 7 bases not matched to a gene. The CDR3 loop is CSASTPGTGGYGYTF. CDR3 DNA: TGCAGTGCTAGTACCCCCGGGACAGGGGGCTATGGCTACACCTTC.

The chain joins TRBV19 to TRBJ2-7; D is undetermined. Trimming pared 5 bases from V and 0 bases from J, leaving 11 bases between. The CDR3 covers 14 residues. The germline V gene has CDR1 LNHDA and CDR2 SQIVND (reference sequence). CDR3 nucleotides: TGTGCCAGTAGTCCGGCGGCTCTCTCCTACGAGCAGTACTTC. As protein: CASSPAALSYEQYF.

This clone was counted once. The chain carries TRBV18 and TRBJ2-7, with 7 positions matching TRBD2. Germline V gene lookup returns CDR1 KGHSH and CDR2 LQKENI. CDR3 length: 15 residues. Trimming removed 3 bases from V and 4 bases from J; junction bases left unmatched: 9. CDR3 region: CASSPWGGSEYEQYF. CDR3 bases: TGTGCCAGCTCACCCTGGGGGGGGAGTGAATACGAGCAGTACTTC.

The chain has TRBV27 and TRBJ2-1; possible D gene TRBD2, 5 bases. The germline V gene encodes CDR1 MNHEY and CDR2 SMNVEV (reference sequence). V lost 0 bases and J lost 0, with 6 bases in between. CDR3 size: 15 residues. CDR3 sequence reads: CASSLSSVSYNEQFF. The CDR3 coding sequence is TGTGCCAGCAGTTTATCTAGCGTCTCCTACAATGAGCAGTTCTTC.

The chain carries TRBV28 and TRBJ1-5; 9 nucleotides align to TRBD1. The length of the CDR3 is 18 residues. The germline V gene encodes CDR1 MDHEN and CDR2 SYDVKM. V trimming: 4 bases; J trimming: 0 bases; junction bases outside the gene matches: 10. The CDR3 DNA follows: TGTGCCAGCAGTTCGGGACAGGGCACCGACTATAGCAATCAGCCCCAGCATTTT. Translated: CASSSGQGTDYSNQPQHF. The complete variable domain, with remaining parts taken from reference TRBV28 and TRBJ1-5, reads DVKVTQSSRYLVKRTGEKVFLECVQDMDHENMFWYRQDPGLGLRLIYFSYDVKMKEKGDIPEGYSVSREKKERFSLILESASTNQTSMYLCASSSGQGTDYSNQPQHFGDGTRLSIL.

DNA for the CDR3: TGTGCAAGTCGCTTGGCCCCATATAGGGAGGCGAGAGGGAGCGAGGATGGGACTGAAGCTTTCTTT. Translation gives CASRLAPYREARGSEDGTEAFF. The rearrangement uses TRBV12-2 and TRBJ1-1. TRBV12-2 is a known pseudogene. This CDR3 has 22 amino acids.

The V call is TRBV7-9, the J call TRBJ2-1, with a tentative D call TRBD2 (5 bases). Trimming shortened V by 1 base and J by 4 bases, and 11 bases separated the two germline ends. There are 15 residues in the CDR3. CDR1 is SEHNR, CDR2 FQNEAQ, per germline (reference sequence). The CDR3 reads CASSLGGLGYNEQFF. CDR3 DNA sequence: TGTGCCAGCAGCTTAGGAGGGCTGGGGTACAATGAGCAGTTCTTC.

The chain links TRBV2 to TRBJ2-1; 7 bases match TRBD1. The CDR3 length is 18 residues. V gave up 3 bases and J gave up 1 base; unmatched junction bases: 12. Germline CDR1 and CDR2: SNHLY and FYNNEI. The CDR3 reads CASSEGNPGTASYNEQFF. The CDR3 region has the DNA TGTGCCAGCAGTGAGGGTAATCCGGGGACAGCATCCTACAATGAGCAGTTCTTC. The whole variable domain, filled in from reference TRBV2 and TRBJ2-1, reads EPEVTQTPSHQVTQMGQEVILRCVPISNHLYFYWYRQILGQKVEFLVSFYNNEISEKSEIFDDQFSVERPDGSNFTLKIRSTKLEDSAMYFCASSEGNPGTASYNEQFFGPGTRLTVL.

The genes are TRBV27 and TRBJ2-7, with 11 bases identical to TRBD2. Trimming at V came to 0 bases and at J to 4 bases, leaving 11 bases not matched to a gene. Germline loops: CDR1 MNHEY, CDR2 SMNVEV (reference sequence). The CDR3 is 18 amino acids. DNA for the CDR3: TGTGCCAGCAGTTTATCGACGGTAGCGGGAGGGCCGGGTTACGAGCAGTACTTC. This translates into CASSLSTVAGGPGYEQYF.

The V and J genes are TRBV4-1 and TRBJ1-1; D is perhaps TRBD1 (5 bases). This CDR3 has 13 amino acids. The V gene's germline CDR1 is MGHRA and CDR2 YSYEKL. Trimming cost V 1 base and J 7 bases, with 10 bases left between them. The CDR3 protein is CASSQGGGDEAFF. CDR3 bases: TGCGCCAGCAGCCAAGGGGGCGGGGATGAAGCTTTCTTT.

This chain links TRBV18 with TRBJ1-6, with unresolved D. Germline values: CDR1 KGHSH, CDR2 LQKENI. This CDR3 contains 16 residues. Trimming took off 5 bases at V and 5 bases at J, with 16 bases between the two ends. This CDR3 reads CASSYRMDGNNSPLHF. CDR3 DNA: TGTGCCAGCTCATACCGAATGGACGGGAATAATTCACCCCTCCACTTT.

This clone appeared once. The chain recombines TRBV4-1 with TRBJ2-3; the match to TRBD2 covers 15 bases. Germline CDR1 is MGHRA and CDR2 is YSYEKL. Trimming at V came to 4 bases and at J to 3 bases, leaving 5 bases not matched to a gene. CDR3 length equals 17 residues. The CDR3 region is CASSRSGLAGGTDTQYF. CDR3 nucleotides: TGCGCCAGCAGCCGATCGGGACTAGCGGGAGGAACAGATACGCAGTATTTT.

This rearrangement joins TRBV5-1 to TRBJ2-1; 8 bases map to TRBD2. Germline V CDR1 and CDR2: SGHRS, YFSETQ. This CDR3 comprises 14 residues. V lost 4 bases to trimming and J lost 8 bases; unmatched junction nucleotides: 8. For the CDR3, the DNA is TGCGCCAGCAGCCCCGGGACTAGGGCACATGAGCAGTTCTTC. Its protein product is CASSPGTRAHEQFF.

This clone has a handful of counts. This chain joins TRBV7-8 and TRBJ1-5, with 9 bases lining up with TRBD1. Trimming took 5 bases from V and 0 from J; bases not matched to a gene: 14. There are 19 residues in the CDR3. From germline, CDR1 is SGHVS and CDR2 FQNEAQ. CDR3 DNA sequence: TGTGCCAGCAGCACTCCTCCGGGACAGGGTCCCCATAGCAATCAGCCCCAGCATTTT. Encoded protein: CASSTPPGQGPHSNQPQHF.

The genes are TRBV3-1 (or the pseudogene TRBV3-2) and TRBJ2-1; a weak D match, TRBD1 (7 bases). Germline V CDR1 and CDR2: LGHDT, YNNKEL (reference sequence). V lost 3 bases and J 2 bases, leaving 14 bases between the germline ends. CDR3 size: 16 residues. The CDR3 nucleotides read TGTGCCAGCAGCCACTGGGGCGGGACAGCCTACAATGAGCAGTTCTTC. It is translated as CASSHWGGTAYNEQFF.

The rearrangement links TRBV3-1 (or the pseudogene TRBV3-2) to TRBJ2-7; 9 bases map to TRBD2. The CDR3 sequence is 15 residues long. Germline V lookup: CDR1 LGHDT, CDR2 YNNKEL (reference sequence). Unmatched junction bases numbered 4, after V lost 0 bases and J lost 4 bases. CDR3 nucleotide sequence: TGTGCCAGCAGCCAAGACCAGCGGGAGGTGTACGAGCAGTACTTC. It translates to CASSQDQREVYEQYF.